Described below is a single T cell receptor (beta chain) sequence and its context. The CDR3 covers 14 residues. With V trimmed by 0 bases and J by 8 bases, 6 bases remained unmatched. Germline CDR1 is SGHRS and CDR2 is YFSETQ. The data were taken from a study of blood T cell repertoires in COVID-19. On the study more broadly: COVID-19 samples collected from the United States, Italy and Spain covered acute and convalescent phases. PBMCs, B-cell-depleted T cells, or T cells were the source of the cDNA or gDNA that made up the material.

As processed by the authors: From reference gene primer amplification, estimates of nucleated cell counts were derived. Sequencing used immunoSEQ multiplex PCR; TCRdb keeps in-frame clones, though not all of them. V, J and clone size reflect that table, while D and trimming were determined from the DNA. In the table there are approximately 60,000 clones, around 87% of which are singletons. Patients of the Seattle cohort, enrolled during active infection, were followed longitudinally. Sequencing input: peripheral blood. The chain employs TRBV5-1 and TRBJ1-1; 8 bases match TRBD1. The receptor's source is a woman aged 80 or older with COVID-19, enrolled during active disease. CDR3 region: CASSLEGQVGEAFF. CDR3 coding DNA: TGCGCCAGCAGCTTGGAGGGACAGGTTGGAGAAGCTTTCTTT.